The sample holds many counts of the clone carrying this T cell receptor beta chain. Its specificity is not known. The sample's time point: longitudinal time-point 2. Individuals who volunteered at a blood bank located in Maryland, USA, made up the group of healthy controls. The data stem from a study of neurological immune-mediated disorders. Whole-study results and caveats: HTLV-1-associated myelopathy had the most TCR clonal expansion, and multiple sclerosis had the least, less than healthy controls.

The cDNA came from 5'RACE, which used 10-nucleotide random UMIs. Over 170 million TCR-beta sequences, together covering 15-18 subjects, were produced by every individual sequencing run that was carried out. TCRdb re-derived calls from the 5' RACE reads in MiXCR, one entry per CDR3 protein. Of about 60,000 distinct CDR3 sequences in the sample, more than 9.5% are singletons; the top ten hold about 12%. The CDR3 has 17 amino acids. V lost 4 bases, J lost 8 bases, and 9 bases stayed unmatched. Germline values: CDR1 LGHDT, CDR2 YNNKEL (reference sequence). What was sequenced was PBMCs. The chain joins TRBV3-1 to TRBJ2-2; TRBD2 agrees at 14 bases. This sequence was found in a man aged 25 to 40 in good health. CDR3 protein: CASSPTSGRAVGGELFF. The CDR3 DNA reads as TGTGCCAGCAGCCCGACTAGCGGGAGGGCCGTGGGAGGGGAGCTGTTTTTT.